What follows are 18 T cell receptor beta chains derived from one specimen sequenced in a study of PD-L1 blockade in urothelial cancer. The table came from immunoSEQ multiplex PCR; TCRdb's copy has only in-frame clones and leaves some out. The table lists about 29,000 clones, around nine tenths of them singletons. The sample was PBMCs, taken around atezolizumab (anti-PD-L1) treatment. Every receptor here comes from a man aged 50 to 60 with urothelial cancer.

The chain uses TRBV18 and TRBJ1-1; TRBD1 is a possible D gene (6 bases). The CDR3 spans 13 residues. Germline V gene lookup returns CDR1 KGHSH and CDR2 LQKENI. V was cut by 5 bases and J by 8 bases, with 15 bases left in between. CDR3 residues: CASSSELGAEAFF. CDR3 nucleotide sequence: TGTGCCAGCTCATCGGAGCTGGGGGCGGAAGCTTTCTTT. Together with reference TRBV18 and TRBJ1-1, the CDR3 gives the full variable domain: NAGVMQNPRHLVRRRGQEARLRCSPMKGHSHVYWYRQLPEEGLKFMVYLQKENIIDESGMPKERFSAEFPKEGPSILRIQQVVRGDSAAYFCASSSELGAEAFFGQGTRLTVV.

The chain joins TRBV19 to TRBJ1-5; possibly TRBD1 for D (6 bases). The CDR3 spans 16 residues. The germline CDR1 and CDR2 sequences are LNHDA and SQIVND (reference sequence). The V end was cut by 7 bases, the J end by 2 bases, with 18 bases between. CDR3 coding DNA: TGTGCCAGTAAAGGAGTGACAGGTGGTCGCAATCAGCCCCAGCATTTT. Translated, it gives CASKGVTGGRNQPQHF.

As to this clone: Germline is not matched at one junction end, which may reflect a read error. This chain joins TRBV7-7 and TRBJ1-3; 8 positions agree with TRBD1. This CDR3 has 15 residues. Germline V lookup: CDR1 SSHAT, CDR2 FNYEAQ (reference sequence). CDR3 amino acids: CASSLGTGSGNTIYF. The CDR3, as DNA: TGTGCTAGCAGCTTAGGGACAGGTTCCGGAAACACCATATATTTT.

The chain combines TRBV27 with TRBJ1-1, with 7 bases matching TRBD1. Trimming at V came to 5 bases and at J to 4 bases, leaving 4 bases not matched to a gene. This CDR3 region has 13 residues. CDR1 is MNHEY and CDR2 is SMNVEV in the germline V gene (reference sequence). The CDR3 sequence is CASSLGQTTEAFF. The CDR3 nucleotides read TGTGCCAGCAGTCTGGGACAGACCACTGAAGCTTTCTTT.

This chain joins TRBV30 and TRBJ1-4; 11 bases are shared with TRBD1. The J segment lost 7 bases and the V segment lost 2 bases, leaving 6 bases of the junction unmatched. Germline loops: CDR1 GTSNPN, CDR2 SVGIG (reference sequence). The CDR3 has 15 amino acids. In nucleotides, the CDR3 is TGTGCCTGGAGTCCCCGGACAGGGGGCAGTGAAAAACTGTTTTTT. Its protein product is CAWSPRTGGSEKLFF.

The V and J genes are TRBV5-1 and TRBJ2-7, with D possibly matching TRBD1 (5 bases). Germline V CDR1 and CDR2: SGHRS, YFSETQ. The CDR3 is 12 residues long. Deletions cut 3 bases from V and 7 bases from J, with 11 bases between. Written as DNA, the CDR3 is TGCGCCAGCAGCTCCAGGGTTGGGGAGCAGTACTTC. The encoded protein is CASSSRVGEQYF.

V is TRBV10-2 and J is TRBJ2-1; 9 bases match TRBD2. The CDR3 contains 14 residues. The germline V gene has CDR1 WSHSY and CDR2 SAAADI. V lost 4 bases to trimming and J lost 8 bases; unmatched junction nucleotides: 6. This CDR3 is CASSVAAGGYEQFF. The DNA for the CDR3 is TGCGCCAGCAGTGTAGCAGCGGGGGGATATGAGCAGTTCTTC.

The chain carries TRBV10-2 and TRBJ2-7, with a possible D match to TRBD1 (6 bases). Trimming cost V 5 bases and J 3 bases, with 32 bases left between them. Germline-derived CDR1 and CDR2 are WSHSY and SAAADI. The CDR3 has 20 amino acids. The CDR3 is CASSRLLGQKDFPSDYEQYF. The DNA for the CDR3 is TGCGCCAGCAGTCGACTACTTGGACAGAAAGACTTCCCGTCAGACTACGAGCAGTACTTC.

This clone was found once. The gene calls are TRBV7-2 and TRBJ1-2, with unresolved D. V dropped 6 bases and J dropped 0 bases, with 20 bases sitting between them. Looked up from germline, CDR1 is SGHTA and CDR2 is FQGNSA. The CDR3 covers 17 residues. CDR3 sequence reads: CASRAGATLQSNYGYTF. DNA of the CDR3: TGTGCCAGCAGAGCAGGTGCCACATTACAATCTAACTATGGCTACACCTTC.

V is TRBV18 and J is TRBJ2-7; TRBD1 is a possible D gene (6 bases). Deletions cut 3 bases from V and 0 bases from J, with 15 bases between. The CDR3 length is 16 residues. The germline V gene encodes CDR1 KGHSH and CDR2 LQKENI. The CDR3 coding sequence is TGTGCCAGCTCACCCTCGGGACACGGAAGCTCCTACGAGCAGTACTTC. Protein: CASSPSGHGSSYEQYF. Supplemented by reference TRBV18 and TRBJ2-7, the full variable domain reads NAGVMQNPRHLVRRRGQEARLRCSPMKGHSHVYWYRQLPEEGLKFMVYLQKENIIDESGMPKERFSAEFPKEGPSILRIQQVVRGDSAAYFCASSPSGHGSSYEQYFGPGTRLTVT.

This chain uses TRBV10-1 with TRBJ2-3; 9 positions match TRBD2. V shed 0 bases and J 13 bases; nucleotides not matched to a gene: 5. Germline CDR1 WNHNN, CDR2 SYGVQD (reference sequence). The CDR3 spans 13 residues. The CDR3 spells CASSESGLAKKYF. CDR3 in DNA: TGCGCCAGCAGTGAGTCAGGACTAGCGAAGAAGTATTTT.

V and J are TRBV7-9 and TRBJ2-3, with D tentatively TRBD2 (6 bases). CDR3 length: 15 amino acids. Germline values: CDR1 SEHNR, CDR2 FQNEAQ (reference sequence). Trimming cost V 4 bases and J 4 bases, with 15 bases left between them. CDR3 bases: TGTGCCAGCAGCTCCCGTGGAGGGGTGGCAGATACGCAGTATTTT. It translates to CASSSRGGVADTQYF.

J is TRBJ1-5 and V is TRBV19; the D is unclear. V lost 7 bases to trimming and J lost 2 bases, with 15 bases between them. Germline CDR1 reads LNHDA; CDR2 reads SQIVND (reference sequence). This CDR3 has 15 amino acids. CDR3 nucleotide sequence: TGTGCCAGTACCCCGGGTTTGAGGGGCAATCAGCCCCAGCATTTT. Its translation is CASTPGLRGNQPQHF.

This clone was counted only a few times. This chain links TRBV27 with TRBJ1-1; a weak D match, TRBD1 (5 bases). The germline V gene encodes CDR1 MNHEY and CDR2 SMNVEV (reference sequence). V was clipped by 1 base and J by 1 base, with 10 bases between them. The CDR3 has 15 amino acids. The CDR3 here is CASSLWSGGNTEAFF. The CDR3 DNA is TGTGCCAGCAGTTTATGGTCCGGGGGGAACACTGAAGCTTTCTTT.

The gene calls are TRBV19 and TRBJ1-4; 7 nucleotides align to TRBD1. From germline, CDR1 is LNHDA and CDR2 SQIVND (reference sequence). The CDR3 is 17 residues long. Unmatched junction bases numbered 14, after V lost 6 bases and J lost 4 bases. CDR3 loop: CASSKIQTGQSNEKLFF. As DNA, the CDR3 is TGTGCCAGTAGCAAAATACAAACGGGACAGAGTAATGAAAAACTGTTTTTT.

The chain recombines TRBV5-1 with TRBJ1-1; D ambiguous. V was shortened by 4 bases and J by 4 bases, with 14 bases between the two germline ends. The CDR3 consists of 14 residues. Germline values: CDR1 SGHRS, CDR2 YFSETQ. In DNA, the CDR3 is TGCGCCAGCAGCCTAGACCCCTCGGGCACTGAAGCTTTCTTT. Its translation: CASSLDPSGTEAFF.

The sample holds one count of this clone. This chain uses TRBV18 with TRBJ1-6; TRBD1 agrees at 7 bases. Per the germline V gene, CDR1 is KGHSH and CDR2 is LQKENI. Germline trimming cut 3 bases from V and 8 bases from J; bases unmatched to any gene: 10. The CDR3 sequence is 16 residues long. CDR3 bases: TGTGCCAGCTCACCCAATGGACAGGTGGTAGATTCACCCCTCCACTTT. It translates to CASSPNGQVVDSPLHF.

The gene calls are TRBV5-1 and TRBJ2-7; 8 bases align to TRBD2. CDR3 length: 16 amino acids. V dropped 0 bases and J dropped 2; count of bases not matched to a gene: 7. Germline V gene data show CDR1 as SGHRS and CDR2 as YFSETQ. The CDR3 loop reads CASSLDAAGVAYEQYF. The CDR3 coding sequence is TGCGCCAGCAGCTTGGATGCAGCGGGAGTCGCCTACGAGCAGTACTTC.